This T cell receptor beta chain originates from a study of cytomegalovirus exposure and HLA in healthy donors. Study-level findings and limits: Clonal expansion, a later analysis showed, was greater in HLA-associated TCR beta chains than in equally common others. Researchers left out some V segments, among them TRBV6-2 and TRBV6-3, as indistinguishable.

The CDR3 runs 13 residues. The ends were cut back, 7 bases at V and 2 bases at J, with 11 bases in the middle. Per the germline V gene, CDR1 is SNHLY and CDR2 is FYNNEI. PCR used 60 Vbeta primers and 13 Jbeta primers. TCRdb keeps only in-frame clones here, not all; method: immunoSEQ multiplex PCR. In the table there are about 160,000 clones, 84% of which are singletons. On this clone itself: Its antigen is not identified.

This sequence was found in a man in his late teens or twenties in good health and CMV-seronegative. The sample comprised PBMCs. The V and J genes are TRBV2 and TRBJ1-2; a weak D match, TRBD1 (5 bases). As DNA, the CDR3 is TGTGCCAGCACCAAAACAGGAAACTATGGCTACACCTTC. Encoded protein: CASTKTGNYGYTF. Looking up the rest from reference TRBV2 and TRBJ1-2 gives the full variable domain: EPEVTQTPSHQVTQMGQEVILRCVPISNHLYFYWYRQILGQKVEFLVSFYNNEISEKSEIFDDQFSVERPDGSNFTLKIRSTKLEDSAMYFCASTKTGNYGYTFGSGTRLTVV.